These T cell receptor beta chains were read from a single sample in a study of blood T cells in healthy people across ages. TCRdb reprocessed the 5' RACE reads with MiXCR, giving one entry per CDR3 protein. The table records 600,000 to 1,000,000 distinct CDR3 sequences, around 25% of them present only once. This sample also belongs to another study, concerning T cells of mothers and their children.

What was sequenced was blood. Receptors were obtained from a boy under 18 in good health. CDR3s include the opening cysteine and the closing phenylalanine or tryptophan. Each record gives: D gene, clone size, J gene, V gene, CDR3 DNA, CDR3 protein. D genes are given only for firm matches. Size tells how often a clone was seen (once, few, many) or the class of an expanded clone, and some rows leave it out.

TRBD1 few TRBJ1-2 TRBV28 TGTGCCAGCAGTTTACGGCAGGGGGCAAATGGCTACACCTTC CASSLRQGANGYTF
NA few TRBJ1-1 TRBV7-8 TGTGCCAGCAGCTTAGTGGGTGAGGGTTGGAGACTGAACACTGAAGCTTTCTTT CASSLVGEGWRLNTEAFF
TRBD2 few TRBJ2-7 TRBV3-1 TGTGCCAGCAGCCAAGATATTACCCTAGCGGGGGGCCGCTCCTACGAGCAGTACTTC CASSQDITLAGGRSYEQYF
NA NA TRBJ2-2 TRBV7-2 TGTGCCAGCAGCTTACTGGGTGACGGCCAGTACACCGGGGAGCTGTTTTTT CASSLLGDGQYTGELFF
TRBD1 many TRBJ1-2 TRBV7-9 TGTGCCAGCAGTCGCGACAGGGCGTATGGCTACACCTTC CASSRDRAYGYTF
NA NA TRBJ2-3 TRBV20-1 TGCAGTACTACAGATACGCAGTATTTT CSTTDTQYF
TRBD2 few TRBJ2-1 TRBV14 TGTGCCAGCAGCGTCACTAGCGGGGGGGCCCTTCATGAGCAGTTCTTC CASSVTSGGALHEQFF
TRBD2 once TRBJ2-7 TRBV7-8 TGTGCCAGCCGACTAGCGGGAAACTACGAGCAGTACTTC CASRLAGNYEQYF
TRBD2 NA TRBJ2-1 TRBV5-1 TGCGCCAGCAGCGCCAGCTTAGCGGGGGGAATTTACAATGAGCAGTTCTTC CASSASLAGGIYNEQFF
TRBD1 few TRBJ1-2 TRBV29-1 TGCAGCGCCTGGGGACAGGGAGAGAGCTATGGCTACACCTTC CSAWGQGESYGYTF
NA few TRBJ2-1 TRBV6-2/TRBV6-3 TGTGCCAGCAGACCTTACTCCTACAATGAGCAGTTCTTC CASRPYSYNEQFF
NA NA TRBJ1-3 TRBV7-9 TGTGCCAGCAGGTATCCTGGAAACACCATATATTTT CASRYPGNTIYF